This paragraph reports one T cell receptor (beta chain). Its target is unknown. This sample is drawn from a study of T cell responses to AZD1222 COVID-19 vaccine. Background on the study: Pooling was applied to second doses at about 4 or about 12 weeks. Notes on the study in general: Reportedly, nearly half the spike-specific TCRs target unmutated variant regions.

This CDR3 region has 18 residues. Per the germline V gene, CDR1 is KGHDR and CDR2 is SFDVKD. The germline V and J ends were trimmed by 4 bases and 5 bases, with 23 bases remaining between them. Libraries were prepared by immunoSEQ multiplex PCR; TCRdb keeps only in-frame clonotypes and omits some of them. This sample has around 120,000 clones, with more than 85% found just once. The sample was peripheral blood, taken on day 0 of AZD1222 vaccination. The receptor was derived from an adult in good health. The rearrangement links TRBV24-1 to TRBJ2-1, with unresolved D. The CDR3 DNA reads as TGTGCCACCAGTGAGAAACGGAGCAGCCCCATTGGCCACAATGAGCAGTTCTTC. This encodes CATSEKRSSPIGHNEQFF.